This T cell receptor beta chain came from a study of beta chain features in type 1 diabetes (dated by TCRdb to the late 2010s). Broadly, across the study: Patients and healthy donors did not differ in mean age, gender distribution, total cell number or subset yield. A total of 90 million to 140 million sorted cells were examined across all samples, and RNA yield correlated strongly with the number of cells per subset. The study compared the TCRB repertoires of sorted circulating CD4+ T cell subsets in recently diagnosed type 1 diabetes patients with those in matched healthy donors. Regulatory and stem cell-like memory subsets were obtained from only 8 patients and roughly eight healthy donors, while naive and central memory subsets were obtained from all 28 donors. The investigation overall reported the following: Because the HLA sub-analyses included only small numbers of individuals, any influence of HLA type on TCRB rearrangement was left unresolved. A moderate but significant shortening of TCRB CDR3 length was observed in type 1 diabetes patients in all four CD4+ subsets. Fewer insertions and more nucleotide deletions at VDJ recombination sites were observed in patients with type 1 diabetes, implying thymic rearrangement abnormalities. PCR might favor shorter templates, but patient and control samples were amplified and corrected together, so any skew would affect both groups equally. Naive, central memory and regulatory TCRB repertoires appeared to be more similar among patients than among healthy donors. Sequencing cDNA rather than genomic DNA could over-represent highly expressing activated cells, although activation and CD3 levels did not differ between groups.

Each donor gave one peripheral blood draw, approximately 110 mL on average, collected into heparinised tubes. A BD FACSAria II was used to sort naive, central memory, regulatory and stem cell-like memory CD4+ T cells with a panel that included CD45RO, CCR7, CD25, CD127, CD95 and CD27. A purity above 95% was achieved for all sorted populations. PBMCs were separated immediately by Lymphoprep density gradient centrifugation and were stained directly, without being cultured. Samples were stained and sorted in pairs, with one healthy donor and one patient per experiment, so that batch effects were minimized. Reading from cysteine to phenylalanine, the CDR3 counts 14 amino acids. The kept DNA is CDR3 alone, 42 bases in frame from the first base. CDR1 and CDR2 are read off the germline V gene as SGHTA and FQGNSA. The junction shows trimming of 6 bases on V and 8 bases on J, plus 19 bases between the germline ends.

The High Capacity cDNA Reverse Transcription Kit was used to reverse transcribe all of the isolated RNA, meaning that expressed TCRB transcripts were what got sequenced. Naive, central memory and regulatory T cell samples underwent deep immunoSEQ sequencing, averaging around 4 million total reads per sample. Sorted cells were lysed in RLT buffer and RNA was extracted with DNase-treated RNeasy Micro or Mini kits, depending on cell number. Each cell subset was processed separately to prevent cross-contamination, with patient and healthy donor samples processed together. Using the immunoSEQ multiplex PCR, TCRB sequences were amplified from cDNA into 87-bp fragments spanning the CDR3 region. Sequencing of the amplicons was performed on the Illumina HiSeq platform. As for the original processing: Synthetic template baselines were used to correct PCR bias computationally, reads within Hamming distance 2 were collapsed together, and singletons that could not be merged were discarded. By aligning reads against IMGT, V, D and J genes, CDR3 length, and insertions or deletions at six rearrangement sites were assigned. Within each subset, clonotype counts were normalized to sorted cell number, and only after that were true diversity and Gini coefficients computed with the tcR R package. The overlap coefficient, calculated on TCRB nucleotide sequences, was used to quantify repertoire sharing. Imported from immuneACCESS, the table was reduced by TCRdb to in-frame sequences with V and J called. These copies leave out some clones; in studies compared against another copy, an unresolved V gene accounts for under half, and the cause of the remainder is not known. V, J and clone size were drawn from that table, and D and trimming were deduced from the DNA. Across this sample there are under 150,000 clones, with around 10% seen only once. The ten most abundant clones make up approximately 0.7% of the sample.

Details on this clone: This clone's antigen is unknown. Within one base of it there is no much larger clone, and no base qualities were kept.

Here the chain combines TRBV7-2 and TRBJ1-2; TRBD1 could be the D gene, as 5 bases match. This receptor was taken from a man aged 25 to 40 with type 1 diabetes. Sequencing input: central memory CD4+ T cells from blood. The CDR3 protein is CASSQQWGVSGYTF. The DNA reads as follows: TGTGCCAGCAGTCAACAATGGGGGGTCTCCGGCTACACCTTC.